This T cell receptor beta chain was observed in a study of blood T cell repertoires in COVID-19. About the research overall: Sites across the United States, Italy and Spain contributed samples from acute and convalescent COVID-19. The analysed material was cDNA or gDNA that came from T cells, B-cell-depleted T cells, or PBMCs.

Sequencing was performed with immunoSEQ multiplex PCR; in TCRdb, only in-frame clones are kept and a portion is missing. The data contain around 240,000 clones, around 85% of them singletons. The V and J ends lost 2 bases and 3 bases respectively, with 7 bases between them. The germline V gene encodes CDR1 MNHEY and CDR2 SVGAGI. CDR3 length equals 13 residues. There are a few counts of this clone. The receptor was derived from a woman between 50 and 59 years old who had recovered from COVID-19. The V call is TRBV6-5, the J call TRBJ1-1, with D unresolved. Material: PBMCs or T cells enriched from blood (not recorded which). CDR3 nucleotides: TGTGCCAGCAGTTACGACACTTACACTGAAGCTTTCTTT. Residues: CASSYDTYTEAFF.